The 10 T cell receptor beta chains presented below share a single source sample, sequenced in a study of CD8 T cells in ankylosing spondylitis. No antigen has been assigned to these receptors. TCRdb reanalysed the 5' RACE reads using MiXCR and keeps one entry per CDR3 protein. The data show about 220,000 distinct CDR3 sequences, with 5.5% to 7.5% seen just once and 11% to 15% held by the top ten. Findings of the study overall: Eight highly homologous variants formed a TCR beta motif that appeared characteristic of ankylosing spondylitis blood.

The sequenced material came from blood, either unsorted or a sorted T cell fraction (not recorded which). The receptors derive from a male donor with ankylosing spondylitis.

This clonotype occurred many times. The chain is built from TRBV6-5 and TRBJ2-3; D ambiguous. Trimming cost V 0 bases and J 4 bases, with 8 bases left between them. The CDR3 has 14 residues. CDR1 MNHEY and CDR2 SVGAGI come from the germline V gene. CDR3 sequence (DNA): TGTGCCAGCAGTTACTCGACAAAGCCAGATACGCAGTATTTT. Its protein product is CASSYSTKPDTQYF.

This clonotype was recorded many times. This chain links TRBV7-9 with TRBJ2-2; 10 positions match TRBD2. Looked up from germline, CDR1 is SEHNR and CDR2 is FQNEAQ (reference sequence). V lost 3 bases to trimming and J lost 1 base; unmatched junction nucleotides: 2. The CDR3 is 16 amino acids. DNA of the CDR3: TGTGCCAGCAGCTTCCCTAGCGGGAGGAACACCGGGGAGCTGTTTTTT. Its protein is CASSFPSGRNTGELFF.

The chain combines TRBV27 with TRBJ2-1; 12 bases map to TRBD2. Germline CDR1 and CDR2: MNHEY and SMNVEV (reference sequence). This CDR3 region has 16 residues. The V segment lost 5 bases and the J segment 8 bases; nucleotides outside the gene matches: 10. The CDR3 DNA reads TGTGCCAGCAGTACCACCGGGACTAGCGGGCACCATGAGCAGTTCTTC. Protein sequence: CASSTTGTSGHHEQFF.

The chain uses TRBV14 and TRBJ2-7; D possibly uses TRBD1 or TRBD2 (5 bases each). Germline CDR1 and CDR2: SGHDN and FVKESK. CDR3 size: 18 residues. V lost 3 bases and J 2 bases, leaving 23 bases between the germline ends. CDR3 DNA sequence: TGTGCCAGCAGCCAGGACGTCTCCCGGGACGTACCTGCCTACGAGCAGTACTTC. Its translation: CASSQDVSRDVPAYEQYF.

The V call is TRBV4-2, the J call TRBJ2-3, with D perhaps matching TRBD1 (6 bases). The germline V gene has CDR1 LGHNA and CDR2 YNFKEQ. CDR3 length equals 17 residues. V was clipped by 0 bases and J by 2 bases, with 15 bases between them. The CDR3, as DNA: TGTGCCAGCAGCCAAGAGCAGGGACACGGAGTCACAGATACGCAGTATTTT. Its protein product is CASSQEQGHGVTDTQYF.

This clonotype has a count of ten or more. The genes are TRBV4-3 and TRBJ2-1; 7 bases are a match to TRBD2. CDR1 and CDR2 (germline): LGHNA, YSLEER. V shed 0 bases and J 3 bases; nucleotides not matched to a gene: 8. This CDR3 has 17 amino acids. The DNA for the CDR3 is TGCGCCAGCAGCCAAGAGTTTCGGGGGAGGGACTACAATGAGCAGTTCTTC. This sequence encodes CASSQEFRGRDYNEQFF.

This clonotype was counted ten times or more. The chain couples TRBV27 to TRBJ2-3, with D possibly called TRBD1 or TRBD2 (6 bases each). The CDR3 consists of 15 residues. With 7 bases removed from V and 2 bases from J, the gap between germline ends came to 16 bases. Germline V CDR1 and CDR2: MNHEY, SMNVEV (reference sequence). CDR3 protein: CASNWGAGYTDTQYF. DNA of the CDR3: TGTGCCAGCAACTGGGGGGCAGGGTACACAGATACGCAGTATTTT.

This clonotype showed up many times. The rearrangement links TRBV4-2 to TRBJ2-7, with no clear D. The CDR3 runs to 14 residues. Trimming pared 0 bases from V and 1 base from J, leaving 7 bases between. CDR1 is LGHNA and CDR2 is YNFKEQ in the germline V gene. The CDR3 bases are TGTGCCAGCAGCCAAGAGGAACCTTCCTACGAGCAGTACTTC. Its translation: CASSQEEPSYEQYF.

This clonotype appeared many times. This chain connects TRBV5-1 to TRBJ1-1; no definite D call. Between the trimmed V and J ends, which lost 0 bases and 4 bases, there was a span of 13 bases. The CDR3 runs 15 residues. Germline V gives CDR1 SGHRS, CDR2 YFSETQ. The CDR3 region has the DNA TGCGCCAGCAGCTTGGTGGGAGCCGCTATCACTGAAGCTTTCTTT. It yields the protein CASSLVGAAITEAFF.

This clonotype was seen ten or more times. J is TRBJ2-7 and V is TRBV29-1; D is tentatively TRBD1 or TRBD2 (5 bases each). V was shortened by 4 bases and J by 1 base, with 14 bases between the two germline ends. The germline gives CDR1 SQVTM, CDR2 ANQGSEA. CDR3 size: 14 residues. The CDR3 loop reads CSVALGTVSYEQYF. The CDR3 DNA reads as TGCAGCGTTGCCTTAGGGACGGTATCCTACGAGCAGTACTTC.